What follows are 32 T cell receptor beta chains derived from one specimen sequenced in a study of tissue T cells after allogeneic stem cell transplantation. Some clones are missing from TCRdb's copy, which holds only in-frame ones; the method was immunoSEQ multiplex PCR. This table has around 51,000 clones, around 70% appearing once. Sequencing was done on a sample of sorted cells pooled from one or two spleens. The receptor source for this set is a pool of C57BL/6 mice in good health.

Comment on this clone: Gene names follow the mouse nomenclature. The read gets to within 1 residue of the CDR3 end, and the germline J gene fills in the rest. The V call is TRBV26, the J call TRBJ1-6; tentatively, D is TRBD1 (6 bases). TRBJ1-6 is an ORF; its function is uncertain. Between the trimmed V and J ends, which lost 3 bases and 6 bases, there was a span of 9 bases. CDR1 KGHPV and CDR2 FQNQEV come from the germline V gene (reference sequence). The CDR3 loop spans 14 amino acids. CDR3 region: CASSLGTINSPLYF. CDR3 bases read: TGTGCCAGCAGTCTCGGGACAATTAATTCGCCCCTCTAC.

With regard to this clone: Germline and genes here are mouse. CDR3 bases read: TGTGCCAGCAGTCTGTTCAGAGATAACTATGCTGAGCAGTTC. Encoded protein: CASSLFRDNYAEQF. Given in full, the CDR3 is CASSLFRDNYAEQFF. V and J are TRBV26 and TRBJ2-1, with no clear D. Coverage ceases 1 residue before the CDR3 finishes, and the germline J gene fills in the end. Germline CDR1 KGHPV, CDR2 FQNQEV (reference sequence). This CDR3 has 15 amino acids. Deletions cut 1 base from V and 0 bases from J, with 7 bases between.

In regard to this clone: Genes here carry mouse names. The read gets to within 1 residue of the CDR3 end, and the germline J gene fills in the rest. The V call is TRBV16, the J call TRBJ2-7, with 10 bases identical to TRBD2. CDR1 and CDR2 from the germline V gene are SGHSA and FRNQAP. The trim removed 2 bases at V and 2 bases at J, leaving 3 bases unmatched. The CDR3 consists of 15 residues. CDR3 bases read: TGTGCAAGCAGCTTAAAAGGACTGGGGGCCTATGAACAGTAC. Protein: CASSLKGLGAYEQY. The CDR3 reads in full as CASSLKGLGAYEQYF.

Note on this clone: Germline and genes: mouse. From the germline J gene comes the end of the CDR3, since the read stops 1 residue before it. The genes are TRBV16 and TRBJ2-2, with 11 bases aligning to TRBD2. This CDR3 is 16 amino acids long. Trimming removed 5 bases from V and 2 bases from J; junction bases left unmatched: 4. Germline CDR1 and CDR2: SGHSA and FRNQAP. The CDR3: CASSPGTGGNTGQLYF. The sequenced part of the CDR3 DNA is TGTGCAAGCAGCCCGGGGACTGGGGGTAACACCGGGCAGCTCTAC.

Turning to this clone: Any gene name here is a mouse gene name. The missing CDR3 end, 1 residue past where the read stops, is filled in from the germline J gene. This chain links TRBV31 with TRBJ1-4; perhaps TRBD1 as D (6 bases). There are 14 residues in the CDR3. Germline V gives CDR1 GKSSPN, CDR2 SITVG. The ends were cut back, 1 base at V and 1 base at J, with 7 bases in the middle. CDR3 residues: CAWSRDNSNERLFF. CDR3 bases read: TGTGCCTGGAGTCGGGACAATTCCAACGAAAGATTATTT.

A word on this clone: These gene names are mouse names. The read finishes 1 residue shy of the CDR3 end, and the germline J gene is used to complete it. The genes are TRBV16 and TRBJ2-5; 7 bases are shared with TRBD2. This CDR3 comprises 14 residues. Trimming took 5 bases from V and 6 from J; bases not matched to a gene: 8. Germline values: CDR1 SGHSA, CDR2 FRNQAP. The part of the CDR3 DNA that was read is TGTGCAAGCAGCCCCCGTAGCTGGGGGGACACCCAGTAC. This encodes CASSPRSWGDTQY. The full CDR3 protein reads CASSPRSWGDTQYF.

On this clone: Mouse germline and gene names are used. CDR3 DNA (partial): TGTGGTGCTAAATGGGGGGCTAGTGCAGAAACGCTGTAT. Translating gives CGAKWGASAETLY. The full CDR3 sequence reads CGAKWGASAETLYF. This chain connects TRBV20 to TRBJ2-3; D possibly corresponds to TRBD2 (7 bases). The read stops 1 residue short of the end of the CDR3; the missing end is completed from the germline J gene. Germline loops: CDR1 GFQATS, CDR2 STVNSAI. The CDR3 covers 14 residues. Deletions cut 4 bases from V and 0 bases from J, with 11 bases between.

A remark on this clone: The gene names here belong to mouse. The observed sequence ends 1 residue before the CDR3 terminus, with the missing tail filled in from the germline J gene. The V and J genes are TRBV5 and TRBJ2-5; D is possibly TRBD1 (5 bases). Per germline, CDR1 LGHNA and CDR2 YNLKQL (reference sequence). V was pared by 6 bases and J by 0 bases, with 7 bases between. There are 13 residues in the CDR3. The CDR3 sequence is CASRRTNQDTQYF. The CDR3 DNA, read in part, is TGTGCCAGCAGGAGGACAAACCAAGACACCCAGTAC.

As for this clone: Any gene name here is a mouse gene name. The sequenced fragment ends 1 residue before the CDR3 boundary, so the rest is inferred from the germline J gene. The chain employs TRBV19 and TRBJ1-1; D possibly corresponds to TRBD1 (5 bases). From germline, CDR1 is FNHDT and CDR2 SITEND (reference sequence). The CDR3 is 13 amino acids. V shed 5 bases and J shed 0 bases, with 8 bases lying between them. The chain's CDR3 is CASRDNANTEVFF. Partial CDR3 DNA: TGTGCCAGCAGGGACAATGCAAACACAGAAGTCTTC.

For this clone: Mouse gene names apply. Read data end 1 residue before the CDR3 end; the end is taken from the germline J gene. Other DNA sequences of this sample code for an identical CDR3. This sequence joins TRBV13-2 and TRBJ2-5, with 7 bases that match TRBD2. This CDR3 contains 13 residues. V lost 3 bases and J lost 2; bases outside the gene matches: 0. CDR1 and CDR2 from the germline V gene are NNHNN and SYGAGS (reference sequence). The sequenced CDR3 bases are TGTGCCAGCGGTGGACTGGGCCAAGACACCCAGTAC. Amino acids: CASGGLGQDTQY. The full CDR3 is CASGGLGQDTQYF.

This clone has more than one count but fewer than ten. Here the gene names and germline are mouse. The read ends 1 residue before the CDR3 terminus; that terminus is restored from the germline J gene. This chain uses TRBV15 with TRBJ2-7, with D uncertain. V was clipped by 0 bases and J by 3 bases, with 6 bases between them. This CDR3 spans 13 amino acids. Germline loops: CDR1 SGHND, CDR2 FRSKSL. The CDR3 protein is CASSLAGIYEQYF. The CDR3 DNA, read in part, is TGTGCCAGCAGTTTAGCGGGCATCTATGAACAGTAC. The full variable domain, rest sourced from reference TRBV15 and TRBJ2-7, is DAGVTQTPRHEVAEKGQTIILKCEPVSGHNDLFWYRQTKIQGLELLSYFRSKSLMEDGGAFKDRFKAEMLNSSFSTLKIQPTEPKDSAVYLCASSLAGIYEQYFGPGTRLTVL.

About this clone itself: Genes here carry mouse names. The CDR3 goes on 1 residue after the read ends, and that part is filled in from the germline J gene. The rearrangement joins TRBV5 to TRBJ2-7, with TRBD2 identical over 13 bases. Trimming cost V 4 bases and J 9 bases; bases outside gene matches: 3. In germline, CDR1 is LGHNA, CDR2 YNLKQL (reference sequence). The CDR3 runs 13 residues. Partial CDR3 DNA: TGTGCCAGCAGCCCGGGACTGGGGGGGGGACAGTAC. Protein sequence: CASSPGLGGGQY. Given in full, the CDR3 is CASSPGLGGGQYF.

Of note for this clone: Genes here carry mouse names. The CDR3 end is not reached by the read, which stops 1 residue before it; the germline J gene fills it in. The chain recombines TRBV20 with TRBJ1-6, with D maybe TRBD1 (5 bases). TRBJ1-6 is assigned to the ORF class and has an uncertain function. The CDR3 has 13 residues. V was cut by 6 bases and J by 0 bases, with 6 bases left in between. The germline V gene has CDR1 GFQATS and CDR2 STVNSAI. Partial CDR3 DNA: TGTGGTGCCCAGGGTTCCTATAATTCGCCCCTCTAC. Its translation: CGAQGSYNSPLY. The CDR3 in full is CGAQGSYNSPLYF.

With respect to this clone: The gene names given are mouse names. The CDR3 end is not reached by the read, which stops 1 residue before it; the germline J gene fills it in. The rearrangement uses TRBV13-1 and TRBJ2-1, with 8 positions matching TRBD2. V gave up 0 bases and J gave up 6 bases; unmatched junction bases: 5. CDR3 size: 15 residues. The germline V gene has CDR1 NSHNY and CDR2 SYGAGN. The sequenced CDR3 bases are TGTGCCAGCAGTGATGCACTGGGGGTGACTGCTGAGCAGTTC. It specifies CASSDALGVTAEQF. The complete CDR3 sequence is CASSDALGVTAEQFF.

As concerns this clone: Mouse gene names apply. The CDR3 goes on 1 residue after the read ends, and that part is filled in from the germline J gene. J is TRBJ2-7 and V is TRBV5, with D possibly being TRBD1 or TRBD2 (5 bases each). V lost 3 bases, J lost 2 bases, and 11 bases lay in between. The CDR3 is 14 amino acids. In germline, CDR1 is LGHNA, CDR2 YNLKQL (reference sequence). The CDR3 is CASSQGTGAYEQYF. CDR3 DNA (partial): TGTGCCAGCAGCCAGGGGACGGGGGCCTATGAACAGTAC.

This clone was observed a few times. Gene and germline names: mouse. The read finishes 1 residue shy of the CDR3 end, and the germline J gene is used to complete it. V and J are TRBV13-1 and TRBJ2-7, with D maybe TRBD2 (7 bases). Trimming shortened V by 0 bases and J by 3 bases, and 16 bases separated the two germline ends. This CDR3 has 16 amino acids. From germline, CDR1 is NSHNY and CDR2 SYGAGN. The CDR3 loop reads CASSDATGGWRYEQYF. Incomplete CDR3 DNA: TGTGCCAGCAGTGATGCAACGGGGGGCTGGCGCTATGAACAGTAC.

A remark on this clone: Gene names and germline refer to mouse. Coverage ceases 1 residue before the CDR3 finishes, and the germline J gene fills in the end. The chain links TRBV13-3 to TRBJ2-3; tentative D call: TRBD2 (6 bases). V dropped 3 bases and J dropped 0 bases, with 8 bases sitting between them. Germline V gene data show CDR1 as NNHDY and CDR2 as SYVADS. The CDR3 has 14 amino acids. CDR3: CASSGGTSAETLYF. Incomplete CDR3 DNA: TGTGCCAGCAGTGGGGGGACTAGTGCAGAAACGCTGTAT.

This clone was seen a few times. Genes and germline are mouse. The read comes to an end 1 residue before the CDR3 does, leaving the germline J gene to fill in the end. The identical CDR3 is also encoded by other nucleotide sequences in the sample. The chain uses TRBV4 and TRBJ2-4; D ambiguous. Germline V CDR1 and CDR2: LGHDT, YNNKQL (reference sequence). There are 13 residues in the CDR3. V was pared by 4 bases and J by 0 bases, with 5 bases between. CDR3 loop: CASSWGSQNTLYF. The covered CDR3 bases are TGTGCCAGCAGCTGGGGTAGTCAAAACACCTTGTAC.

About this clone: The genes and germline here are from mouse. The DNA ends 1 residue before the CDR3 does, and the rest of the CDR3 is filled in from the germline J gene. This chain uses TRBV19 with TRBJ1-6; D uncertain. TRBJ1-6 is an ORF, with its function uncertain. The CDR3 spans 14 residues. V lost 2 bases to trimming and J lost 8 bases, with 11 bases between them. Germline V CDR1 and CDR2: FNHDT, SITEND (reference sequence). The covered CDR3 bases are TGTGCCAGCAGTATCCGGGCGTCGGATTCGCCCCTCTAC. Translation gives CASSIRASDSPLY. The full CDR3 is CASSIRASDSPLYF.

About this clone itself: Gene names follow the mouse nomenclature. The DNA ends 1 residue before the CDR3 does, and the rest of the CDR3 is filled in from the germline J gene. The chain links TRBV13-3 to TRBJ2-1, with TRBD1 identical over 8 bases. The CDR3 covers 14 residues. Germline-derived CDR1 and CDR2 are NNHDY and SYVADS. Germline trimming cut 3 bases from V and 1 base from J; bases unmatched to any gene: 0. CDR3: CASSGTGNYAEQFF. CDR3 DNA (partial): TGTGCCAGCAGTGGGACAGGGAACTATGCTGAGCAGTTC.

With regard to this clone: The listed genes are named as in mouse. Read coverage stops 1 residue before the CDR3 terminus; the germline J gene supplies the remainder. V usage is TRBV13-1 and J usage is TRBJ1-6, with TRBD1 as a possible D gene (6 bases). TRBJ1-6 is recorded as an ORF, its role being uncertain. Germline V CDR1 and CDR2: NSHNY, SYGAGN. This CDR3 has 15 residues. V lost 0 bases, J lost 7 bases, and 11 bases lay in between. The sequenced CDR3 bases are TGTGCCAGCAGTGATGACCGGGGGCGAAATTCGCCCCTCTAC. This gives the protein CASSDDRGRNSPLY. Given in full, the CDR3 is CASSDDRGRNSPLYF.

This clone turned up a few times. Mouse germline and gene names are used. The CDR3 end lies 1 residue beyond the end of the read and is filled in from the germline J gene. V gene TRBV13-2 combines with J gene TRBJ2-7; 8 bases fit TRBD2. The germline CDR1 and CDR2 sequences are NNHNN and SYGAGS (reference sequence). CDR3 size: 14 residues. V gave up 0 bases and J gave up 4 bases; unmatched junction bases: 3. Here the CDR3 reads CASGDANWGYEQYF. CDR3 bases read: TGTGCCAGCGGTGATGCAAACTGGGGGTATGAACAGTAC.

About this clone itself: The listed genes are named as in mouse. The CDR3 end is not reached by the read, which stops 1 residue before it; the germline J gene fills it in. The chain is built from TRBV3 and TRBJ2-1; possibly TRBD2 for D (6 bases). The CDR3 spans 13 residues. The germline V and J ends were trimmed by 2 bases and 7 bases, with 9 bases remaining between them. CDR1 and CDR2 (germline): SNHLY, FYNGKV (reference sequence). CDR3 amino acids: CASSLIGGAEQFF. CDR3 DNA (partial): TGTGCCAGCAGCTTAATCGGGGGGGCTGAGCAGTTC.

About this clone: Gene names and germline refer to mouse. The read gets to within 1 residue of the CDR3 end, and the germline J gene fills in the rest. V and J are TRBV13-2 and TRBJ1-6; 10 nucleotides align to TRBD1. TRBJ1-6 is flagged as an ORF with uncertain function. CDR3 length: 15 amino acids. Germline CDR1 is NNHNN and CDR2 is SYGAGS (reference sequence). Germline trimming cut 3 bases from V and 3 bases from J; bases unmatched to any gene: 0. The CDR3: CASGGDRGYNSPLYF. CDR3 DNA, as far as it was read: TGTGCCAGCGGTGGGGACAGGGGCTATAATTCGCCCCTCTAC.

In the case of this clone: The genes are named according to mouse. The DNA ends 1 residue before the CDR3 does, and the rest of the CDR3 is filled in from the germline J gene. This chain joins TRBV13-1 and TRBJ2-3; 7 nucleotides match TRBD2. The CDR3 totals 15 residues. CDR1 and CDR2 from the germline V gene are NSHNY and SYGAGN. Trimming cost V 2 bases and J 2 bases; bases outside gene matches: 5. CDR3 residues: CASSDPGGTAETLYF. The part of the CDR3 DNA that was read is TGTGCCAGCAGTGACCCTGGGGGAACTGCAGAAACGCTGTAT.

With respect to this clone: Gene names follow the mouse nomenclature. The read halts 1 residue ahead of the CDR3 end, with the missing end drawn from the germline J gene. Other DNA sequences in this specimen translate into the identical CDR3. The chain couples TRBV16 to TRBJ1-4, with a possible D match to TRBD1 (5 bases). Looked up from germline, CDR1 is SGHSA and CDR2 is FRNQAP. There are 14 residues in the CDR3. V dropped 3 bases and J dropped 0 bases, with 5 bases sitting between them. The CDR3 region is CASSLGLSNERLFF. CDR3 DNA (partial): TGTGCAAGCAGCTTGGGGCTTTCCAACGAAAGATTATTT.

Turning to this clone: Mouse gene names and germline throughout. The read terminates 1 residue before the CDR3 end, so the remaining end is supplied by the germline J gene. The rearrangement links TRBV3 to TRBJ2-1; 7 nucleotides agree with TRBD2. CDR1 is SNHLY, CDR2 FYNGKV, per germline (reference sequence). The CDR3 sequence is 14 residues long. V trimming: 3 bases; J trimming: 1 base; junction bases outside the gene matches: 0. The DNA read from the CDR3 is TGTGCCAGCAGCTTCTGGGGGAACTATGCTGAGCAGTTC. Translating gives CASSFWGNYAEQF. The whole CDR3 protein is CASSFWGNYAEQFF.

This clone has only a few counts. Gene names and germline refer to mouse. The read comes to an end 1 residue before the CDR3 does, leaving the germline J gene to fill in the end. The gene calls are TRBV19 and TRBJ1-5; maybe TRBD1 (5 bases). This CDR3 has 13 amino acids. The germline V and J ends were trimmed by 2 bases and 3 bases, with 6 bases remaining between them. Germline CDR1 reads FNHDT; CDR2 reads SITEND (reference sequence). The chain's CDR3 is CASSMGGNQAPLF. The CDR3 DNA, read in part, is TGTGCCAGCAGTATGGGGGGCAACCAGGCTCCGCTT. The full variable domain, completed using reference TRBV19 and TRBJ1-5, is GGIITQTPKFLIGQEGQKLTLKCQQNFNHDTMYWYRQDSGKGLRLIYYSITENDLQKGDLSEGYDASREKKSSFSLTVTSAQKNEMAVFLCASSMGGNQAPLFGEGTRLSVL.

Of note for this clone: Gene names refer to mouse genes. The read terminates 1 residue ahead of where the CDR3 ends, so the germline J gene completes it. The J gene is TRBJ2-5, the V gene TRBV24; 10 nucleotides agree with TRBD2. V trimming: 6 bases; J trimming: 3 bases; junction bases outside the gene matches: 3. From germline, CDR1 is KGHTA and CDR2 FRNEEI. This CDR3 spans 14 amino acids. CDR3 residues: CASSRDWGQDTQYF. The covered CDR3 bases are TGTGCCAGCAGCCGGGACTGGGGTCAAGACACCCAGTAC.

Of note for this clone: The gene symbols are mouse symbols. The covered CDR3 bases are TGTGCCAGCAGTGGACTGGGGGGGCCTAGTCAAAACACCTTGTAC. The encoded protein is CASSGLGGPSQNTLY. In full, the CDR3 is CASSGLGGPSQNTLYF. The chain is built from TRBV13-3 and TRBJ2-4; 12 bases are a match to TRBD2. The CDR3 end is not reached by the read, which stops 1 residue before it; the germline J gene fills it in. V trimming: 3 bases; J trimming: 0 bases; junction bases outside the gene matches: 2. The germline gives CDR1 NNHDY, CDR2 SYVADS. CDR3 length equals 16 residues.

This clone was detected once. The gene symbols are mouse symbols. From the germline J gene comes the end of the CDR3, since the read stops 1 residue before it. The J gene is TRBJ1-1, the V gene TRBV20; D unclear. CDR1 and CDR2 (germline): GFQATS, STVNSAI. CDR3 length: 10 residues. V lost 5 bases to trimming and J lost 1 base, with 2 bases between them. The covered CDR3 bases are TGTGGTGCTGGGAACACAGAAGTCTTC. Translation gives CGAGNTEVF. The full-length CDR3 reads as CGAGNTEVFF.

This clone was seen a few times. Genes here carry mouse names. Partial CDR3 DNA: TGTGCCTGGAGAGTGGACTGGGGGGACGAACAGTAC. Translating gives CAWRVDWGDEQY. The whole CDR3 region reads CAWRVDWGDEQYF. The chain combines TRBV31 with TRBJ2-7; 11 bases map to TRBD2. The missing CDR3 end, 1 residue past where the read stops, is filled in from the germline J gene. Per the germline V gene, CDR1 is GKSSPN and CDR2 is SITVG. The junction had 5 bases not matched to a gene; V was cut back by 3 bases and J by 7 bases. There are 13 residues in the CDR3.